This is a list of T cell receptor beta chains from one sample in a study of cytomegalovirus exposure and HLA in healthy donors. The protocol was immunoSEQ multiplex PCR, while the TCRdb copy is restricted to in-frame clones and leaves out a portion. This sample has around 140,000 clones; approximately 71% occur once, and the top ten carry 0.75% to 0.95%. What was sequenced was PBMCs. These receptors originate from an older woman in good health and CMV-seronegative. Each CDR3 is given with its conserved first and last residue. Fields, in order: clone size, J gene, D gene, V gene, CDR3 protein, CDR3 DNA. D genes are given only for firm matches. Expanded clones are given a class, and other clones once, few, many or no size at all.

NA,TRBJ1-1,NA,TRBV7-2,CASSLSRGGTEAFF,TGTGCCAGCAGCTTAAGCAGGGGCGGAACTGAAGCTTTCTTT
once,TRBJ1-1,TRBD1,TRBV28,CASSFRGLNTEAFF,TGTGCCAGCAGTTTCAGGGGGCTTAACACTGAAGCTTTCTTT
NA,TRBJ2-5,NA,TRBV15,CATSRDLGATQYF,TGTGCCACCAGCAGAGATCTGGGGGCGACCCAGTACTTC
NA,TRBJ1-1,NA,TRBV25-1,CASSPGVNKPEAFF,TGTGCCAGCAGTCCAGGGGTGAATAAGCCTGAAGCTTTCTTT
NA,TRBJ2-5,TRBD2,TRBV2,CASSEGLAAETQYF,TGTGCCAGCAGTGAGGGACTAGCTGCAGAGACCCAGTACTTC
NA,TRBJ2-7,TRBD1,TRBV5-1,CASSLENRGSYEQYF,TGCGCCAGCAGCTTGGAAAACAGGGGCTCCTACGAGCAGTACTTC
NA,TRBJ2-7,TRBD2,TRBV7-3,CASSPGGARNEQYF,TGTGCCAGCAGCCCGGGGGGGGCGCGGAACGAGCAGTACTTC
NA,TRBJ2-3,TRBD2,TRBV30,CAWSPTSVYTDTQYF,TGTGCCTGGAGTCCGACTAGCGTATACACAGATACGCAGTATTTT
NA,TRBJ2-3,TRBD1,TRBV7-6,CASSLGTGLNTDTQYF,TGTGCCAGCAGCTTAGGGACAGGCCTTAACACAGATACGCAGTATTTT
few,TRBJ1-5,TRBD1,TRBV28,CASRQGGTGVNQPQHF,TGTGCCAGCAGACAAGGGGGGACAGGGGTCAATCAGCCCCAGCATTTT
NA,TRBJ1-5,TRBD1,TRBV30,CAWTGQGSQPQHF,TGTGCCTGGACTGGACAGGGTAGTCAGCCCCAGCATTTT
NA,TRBJ2-2,NA,TRBV30,CAWSLTSYAGELFF,TGTGCCTGGAGTCTAACTAGCTACGCCGGGGAGCTGTTTTTT
once,TRBJ2-1,NA,TRBV5-1,CASSLGTIPYNEQFF,TGCGCCAGCAGCTTGGGGACTATACCCTACAATGAGCAGTTCTTC
NA,TRBJ1-5,NA,TRBV2,CASCRDNNQPQHF,TGTGCCAGCTGCCGGGACAACAATCAGCCCCAGCATTTT
few,TRBJ2-2,NA,TRBV7-2,CASSLAKNTGELFF,TGTGCCAGCAGCTTAGCCAAGAACACCGGGGAGCTGTTTTTT
once,TRBJ2-3,TRBD1,TRBV5-4,CASSLGQGAHVDTQYF,TGTGCCAGCAGCTTGGGACAGGGGGCGCATGTAGATACGCAGTATTTT
NA,TRBJ2-1,TRBD2,TRBV19,CASSMTSGSNNEQFF,TGTGCCAGTAGTATGACTAGCGGGTCCAACAATGAGCAGTTCTTC
NA,TRBJ2-5,NA,TRBV29-1,CSVELVGKTQYF,TGCAGCGTTGAGCTAGTAGGAAAGACCCAGTACTTC
NA,TRBJ2-7,NA,TRBV10-3,CAISDSQASYEQYF,TGTGCCATCAGTGACTCCCAGGCTTCCTACGAGCAGTACTTC
NA,TRBJ1-4,NA,TRBV11-2,CASSLMRGASEKLFF,TGTGCCAGCAGCTTAATGCGGGGGGCTAGTGAAAAACTGTTTTTT
NA,TRBJ2-5,TRBD2,TRBV2,CASNPGLAARKTQYF,TGTGCCAGCAACCCGGGACTAGCGGCTCGCAAGACCCAGTACTTC
NA,TRBJ2-1,NA,TRBV19,CATRPLRSPFSSYNEQFF,TGTGCCACCCGCCCCTTGCGGAGTCCATTTAGCTCCTACAATGAGCAGTTCTTC
NA,TRBJ2-7,NA,TRBV6-1,CASSFYRDKYEQYF,TGTGCCAGCAGTTTTTACCGGGACAAGTACGAGCAGTACTTC
once,TRBJ2-1,TRBD2,TRBV4-1,CASSQGGVTSGGTYEQFF,TGCGCCAGCAGCCAAGGGGGTGTGACTAGCGGGGGGACTTATGAGCAGTTCTTC
NA,TRBJ1-1,TRBD1,TRBV6-1,CAMPVDRVGNTEAFF,TGTGCCATGCCAGTAGACAGGGTAGGGAACACTGAAGCTTTCTTT
few,TRBJ1-1,TRBD1,TRBV6-6,CASTPSRTGAEAFF,TGTGCCAGCACCCCCTCCCGGACAGGGGCTGAAGCTTTCTTT
NA,TRBJ2-5,NA,TRBV20-1,CSAKGVETQYF,TGCAGTGCTAAAGGGGTTGAGACCCAGTACTTC
once,TRBJ1-1,NA,TRBV7-3,CASSLSGRNTEAFF,TGTGCCAGCAGCTTAAGCGGGAGGAACACTGAAGCTTTCTTT
NA,TRBJ1-1,NA,TRBV7-2,CASRALDTEAFF,TGTGCCAGCAGAGCACTCGACACTGAAGCTTTCTTT
once,TRBJ1-5,TRBD1,TRBV4-1,CASSQGPLDRAGQPQHF,TGCGCCAGCAGCCAAGGGCCTCTCGACAGGGCAGGTCAGCCCCAGCATTTT
NA,TRBJ2-1,NA,TRBV18,CASSPAEGSYNEQFF,TGTGCCAGCTCACCGGCGGAGGGATCCTACAATGAGCAGTTCTTC
NA,TRBJ1-1,NA,TRBV16,CASSQSRRGRSEAFF,TGTGCCAGCAGCCAATCTAGGAGGGGTCGATCTGAAGCTTTCTTT
NA,TRBJ1-5,NA,TRBV5-1,CASSLAAGDGQPQHF,TGCGCCAGCAGCTTGGCGGCCGGGGATGGTCAGCCCCAGCATTTT
NA,TRBJ1-4,TRBD1,TRBV18,CASSRTGGAEKLFF,TGTGCCAGCTCAAGGACAGGGGGCGCGGAAAAACTGTTTTTT
few,TRBJ1-1,NA,TRBV5-1,CASSLNSGLIGTEAFF,TGCGCCAGCAGCTTGAATTCAGGGTTGATCGGCACTGAAGCTTTCTTT
NA,TRBJ1-5,NA,TRBV2,CASSHRAQPQHF,TGTGCCAGCAGTCACAGGGCTCAGCCCCAGCATTTT
NA,TRBJ2-2,NA,TRBV19,CASSSREGIAGELFF,TGTGCCAGTAGCTCACGCGAGGGAATTGCCGGGGAGCTGTTTTTT
NA,TRBJ1-2,TRBD1,TRBV7-9,CASSLGQGNYGYTF,TGTGCCAGCAGCCTGGGACAGGGTAACTATGGCTACACCTTC
NA,TRBJ1-3,TRBD1,TRBV5-1,CASSSTGSSGNTIYF,TGCGCCAGCAGCTCGACAGGGAGCTCTGGAAACACCATATATTTT
NA,TRBJ2-4,TRBD2,TRBV19,CASWGGIIQYF,TGTGCCAGTTGGGGGGGGATCATTCAGTACTTC
NA,TRBJ1-1,NA,TRBV28,CASSSRGRPNSEAFF,TGTGCCAGCTCATCCAGGGGCAGGCCTAATTCTGAAGCTTTCTTT
few,TRBJ2-5,NA,TRBV20-1,CSALVVQYF,TGCAGTGCTCTTGTCGTCCAGTACTTC
NA,TRBJ1-2,NA,TRBV27,CASNTVAGAIDGYGYTF,TGTGCCAGCAACACGGTCGCAGGCGCGATCGATGGTTATGGCTACACCTTC
once,TRBJ2-1,NA,TRBV11-2,CASSLMESNEQFF,TGTGCCAGCAGCTTAATGGAGTCCAATGAGCAGTTCTTC
few,TRBJ1-3,NA,TRBV19,CASSIEGNTIYF,TGTGCCAGTAGTATCGAGGGAAACACCATATATTTT
once,TRBJ1-5,NA,TRBV27,CASSLWGRGNQPQHF,TGTGCCAGCAGTTTATGGGGCAGGGGCAATCAGCCCCAGCATTTT
few,TRBJ2-1,TRBD2,TRBV19,CASSERASGSNEQFF,TGTGCCAGTAGTGAGCGGGCTAGCGGGAGTAATGAGCAGTTCTTC
NA,TRBJ2-5,TRBD2,TRBV6-1,CASSPTSGTETQYF,TGTGCCAGCAGTCCGACTAGCGGGACGGAGACCCAGTACTTC
NA,TRBJ2-4,NA,TRBV7-9,CASSPRGQAKNIQYF,TGTGCCAGCAGTCCTAGGGGCCAGGCCAAAAACATTCAGTACTTC
NA,TRBJ1-5,TRBD1,TRBV5-6,CASSLWTGRSNQPQHF,TGTGCCAGCAGCTTGTGGACAGGGCGAAGCAATCAGCCCCAGCATTTT
NA,TRBJ2-4,TRBD1,TRBV20-1,CSADRENIQYF,TGCAGTGCTGACAGGGAGAACATTCAGTACTTC
NA,TRBJ1-2,NA,TRBV29-1,CSARGGLGYGYTF,TGCAGCGCCAGAGGGGGTTTGGGCTATGGCTACACCTTC